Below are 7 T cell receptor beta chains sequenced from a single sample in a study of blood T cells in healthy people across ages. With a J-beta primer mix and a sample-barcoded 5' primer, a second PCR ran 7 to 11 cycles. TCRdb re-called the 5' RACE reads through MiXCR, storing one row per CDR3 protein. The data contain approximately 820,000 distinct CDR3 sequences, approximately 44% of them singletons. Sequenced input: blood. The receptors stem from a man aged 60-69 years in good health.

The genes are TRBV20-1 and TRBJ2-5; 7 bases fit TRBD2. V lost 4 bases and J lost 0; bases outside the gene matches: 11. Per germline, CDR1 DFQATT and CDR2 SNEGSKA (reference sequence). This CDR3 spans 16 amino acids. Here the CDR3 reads CSATPNSGRNQETQYF. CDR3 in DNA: TGCAGTGCTACCCCTAATAGCGGGCGGAACCAAGAGACCCAGTACTTC.

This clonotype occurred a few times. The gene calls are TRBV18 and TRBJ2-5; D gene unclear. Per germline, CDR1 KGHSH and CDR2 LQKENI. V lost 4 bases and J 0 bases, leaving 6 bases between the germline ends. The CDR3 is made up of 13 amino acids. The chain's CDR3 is CASSQLNQETQYF. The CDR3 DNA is TGTGCCAGCTCACAGCTAAACCAAGAGACCCAGTACTTC.

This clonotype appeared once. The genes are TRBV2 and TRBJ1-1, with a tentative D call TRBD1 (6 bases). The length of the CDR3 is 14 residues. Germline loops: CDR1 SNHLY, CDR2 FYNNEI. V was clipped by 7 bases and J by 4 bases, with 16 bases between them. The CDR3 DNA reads TGTGCCAGCACCACTATGGGGGCTGCCACTGAAGCTTTCTTT. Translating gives CASTTMGAATEAFF. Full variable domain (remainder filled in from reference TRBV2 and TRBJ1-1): EPEVTQTPSHQVTQMGQEVILRCVPISNHLYFYWYRQILGQKVEFLVSFYNNEISEKSEIFDDQFSVERPDGSNFTLKIRSTKLEDSAMYFCASTTMGAATEAFFGQGTRLTVV.

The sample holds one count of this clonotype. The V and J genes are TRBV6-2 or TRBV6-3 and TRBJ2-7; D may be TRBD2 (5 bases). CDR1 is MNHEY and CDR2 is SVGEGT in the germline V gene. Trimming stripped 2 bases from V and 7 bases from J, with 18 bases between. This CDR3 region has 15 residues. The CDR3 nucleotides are TGTGCCAGCAGTTACCGGGCCAGCGAGGGCAATGAGCAGTACTTC. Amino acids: CASSYRASEGNEQYF.

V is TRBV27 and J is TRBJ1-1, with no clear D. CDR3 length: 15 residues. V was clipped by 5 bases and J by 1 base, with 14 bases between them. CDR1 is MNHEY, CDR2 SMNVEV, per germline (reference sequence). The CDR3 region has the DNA TGTGCCAGCAGTCGCACTTACGCGGGGAACACTGAAGCTTTCTTT. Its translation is CASSRTYAGNTEAFF.

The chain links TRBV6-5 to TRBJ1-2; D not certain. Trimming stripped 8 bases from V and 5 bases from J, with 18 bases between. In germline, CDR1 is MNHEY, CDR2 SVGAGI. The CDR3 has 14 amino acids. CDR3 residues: CASSLYGLDYGYTF. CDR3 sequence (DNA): TGTGCCAGCTCTCTATACGGATTAGATTATGGCTACACCTTC.

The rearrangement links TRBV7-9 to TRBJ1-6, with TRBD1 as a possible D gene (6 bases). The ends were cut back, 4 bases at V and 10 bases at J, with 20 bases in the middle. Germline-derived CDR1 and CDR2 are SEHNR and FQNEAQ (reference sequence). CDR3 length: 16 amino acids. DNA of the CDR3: TGTGCCAGCAGCTCCCGAACGGGAACAGGGTTCTCACCCCTCCACTTT. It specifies CASSSRTGTGFSPLHF.